The sequence of this T cell receptor beta chain was determined in a study of T cells in Graves' hyperthyroidism and ophthalmopathy. Study-level findings and limits: Most thyroid clonotypes expanded above 0.001 appeared in blood too.

Germline assignment: CDR1 KGHSH and CDR2 LQKENI. V was clipped by 3 bases and J by 2 bases, with 11 bases between them. The CDR3 has 14 amino acids. This clonotype occurred a few times. Its antigen is as yet unknown. What was amplified from RNA transcripts were TCR beta CDR3 regions. The primer set for the first-round RT-PCR of the TCR CDR3 was HTBI. TCRdb redid the calling of the multiplex PCR reads with MiXCR, one entry per CDR3 protein. The sample consists of about 460,000 distinct CDR3 sequences, 20% to 25% of them appearing once. Duration under 3 months, a NOSPECS grade of at least 4, and a Clinical Activity Score of at least 3 characterized the ophthalmopathy patients. The authors took PBMCs from 8.5 to 10 ml fresh peripheral blood.

The origin of this receptor is a woman aged 70-85 years with Graves' ophthalmopathy. Input material: blood. The chain couples TRBV18 to TRBJ2-7; D is perhaps TRBD1 (5 bases). CDR3 loop: CASSPMWGPYEQYF. The DNA of the CDR3 is TGTGCCAGCTCACCTATGTGGGGCCCCTACGAGCAGTACTTC.